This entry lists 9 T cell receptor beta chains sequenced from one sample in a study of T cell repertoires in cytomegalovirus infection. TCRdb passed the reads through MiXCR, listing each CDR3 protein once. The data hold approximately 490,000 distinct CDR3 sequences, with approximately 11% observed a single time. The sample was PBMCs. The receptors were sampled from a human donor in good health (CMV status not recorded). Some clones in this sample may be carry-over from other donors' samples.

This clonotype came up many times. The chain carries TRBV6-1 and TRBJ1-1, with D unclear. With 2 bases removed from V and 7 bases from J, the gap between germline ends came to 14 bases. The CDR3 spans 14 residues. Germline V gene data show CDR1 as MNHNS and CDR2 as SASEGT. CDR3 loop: CASSELLGGSEAFF. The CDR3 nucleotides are TGTGCCAGCAGTGAATTATTGGGTGGGAGTGAAGCTTTCTTT.

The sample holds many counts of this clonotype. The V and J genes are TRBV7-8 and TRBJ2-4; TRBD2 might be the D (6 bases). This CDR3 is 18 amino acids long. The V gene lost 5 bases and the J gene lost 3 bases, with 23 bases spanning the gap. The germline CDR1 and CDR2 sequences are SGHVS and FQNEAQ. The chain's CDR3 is CASSPLIGGVGVKNIQYF. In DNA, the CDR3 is TGTGCCAGCAGCCCACTCATCGGGGGAGTAGGTGTCAAAAACATTCAGTACTTC.

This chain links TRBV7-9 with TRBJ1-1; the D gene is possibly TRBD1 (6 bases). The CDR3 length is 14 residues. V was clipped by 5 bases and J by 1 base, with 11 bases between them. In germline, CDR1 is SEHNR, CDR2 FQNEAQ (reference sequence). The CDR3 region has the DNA TGTGCCAGCAGCCCGACAGGAGCGAACACTGAAGCTTTCTTT. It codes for CASSPTGANTEAFF.

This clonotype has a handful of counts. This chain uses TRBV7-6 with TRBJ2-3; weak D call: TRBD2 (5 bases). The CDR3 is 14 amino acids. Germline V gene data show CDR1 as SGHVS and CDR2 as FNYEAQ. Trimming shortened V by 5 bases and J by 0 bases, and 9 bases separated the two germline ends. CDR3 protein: CASSVGESTDTQYF. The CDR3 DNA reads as TGTGCCAGCAGCGTCGGGGAAAGCACAGATACGCAGTATTTT.

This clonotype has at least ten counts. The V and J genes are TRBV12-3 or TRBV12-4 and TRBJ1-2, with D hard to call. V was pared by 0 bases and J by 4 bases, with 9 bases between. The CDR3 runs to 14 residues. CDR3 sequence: CASSLAKKSYGYTF. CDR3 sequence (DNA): TGTGCCAGCAGTTTAGCAAAGAAGAGCTATGGCTACACCTTC.

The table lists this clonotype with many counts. The CDR3 loop is CSVVTVNTEAFF. The CDR3 nucleotides are TGCAGCGTGGTAACGGTGAACACTGAAGCTTTCTTT. The V gene is TRBV29-1, the J gene TRBJ1-1, with unresolved D. CDR3 length equals 12 residues. V shed 6 bases and J shed 0 bases, with 8 bases lying between them. The V gene's germline CDR1 is SQVTM and CDR2 ANQGSEA.

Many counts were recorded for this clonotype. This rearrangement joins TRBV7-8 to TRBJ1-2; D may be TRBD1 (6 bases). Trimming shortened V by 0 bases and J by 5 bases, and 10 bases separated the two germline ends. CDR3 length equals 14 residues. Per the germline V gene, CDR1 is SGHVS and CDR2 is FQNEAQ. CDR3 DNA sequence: TGTGCCAGCAGCTTAGCAGGTCAGGGGTATGGCTACACCTTC. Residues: CASSLAGQGYGYTF.

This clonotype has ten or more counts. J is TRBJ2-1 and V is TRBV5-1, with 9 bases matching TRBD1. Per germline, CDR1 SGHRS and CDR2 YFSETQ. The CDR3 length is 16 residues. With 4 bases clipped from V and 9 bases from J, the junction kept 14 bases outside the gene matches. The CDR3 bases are TGCGCCAGCAGCATGTTTACAGGGGGCGCAGAGGGTGAGCAGTTCTTC. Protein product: CASSMFTGGAEGEQFF.

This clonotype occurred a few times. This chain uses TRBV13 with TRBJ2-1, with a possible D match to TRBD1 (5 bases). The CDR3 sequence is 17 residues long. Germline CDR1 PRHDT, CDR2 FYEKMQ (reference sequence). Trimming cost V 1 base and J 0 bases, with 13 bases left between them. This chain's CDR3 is CASSLEGEQSSYNEQFF. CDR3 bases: TGTGCCAGCAGCTTAGAAGGGGAACAAAGCTCCTACAATGAGCAGTTCTTC.